This TCR beta chain is drawn from a study of CD8 T cells in Susac syndrome. On this clonotype itself: Its specificity is not known.

Points from the study as a whole: In Susac syndrome, the CD4+ T cell repertoires did not show clonal expansion.

The CDR3 consists of 12 residues. V was shortened by 5 bases and J by 4 bases, with 11 bases between the two germline ends. Germline V lookup: CDR1 DFQATT, CDR2 SNEGSKA (reference sequence). Reverse transcription of about 0.5 to 1 ug RNA used random hexamers. Amplification of TCR beta CDR3 spanned 54 Vbeta and 13 Jbeta via immunoSEQ multiplex PCR. MiXCR was run by TCRdb on the immunoSEQ multiplex PCR reads, yielding one entry per CDR3 protein. The sample carries about 150,000 distinct CDR3 sequences, 90% to 95% recorded once. Recently defined diagnostic criteria for definite or probable disease were fulfilled by Susac syndrome patients. TEMRA cells were FACS-enriched, with CD8+ and CD4+ T cells isolated negatively.

Sequencing was carried out using CD4+ T cells from PBMCs. The chain employs TRBV20-1 and TRBJ2-5; TRBD1 is a possible D gene (6 bases). The origin of this receptor is a human donor with Susac syndrome. The CDR3, as DNA: TGCAGTGCTTCACTAGGGGGAGAGACCCAGTACTTC. The encoded protein is CSASLGGETQYF.